Listed below are T cell receptor beta chains from one sample, sequenced in a study of blood T cell repertoires in COVID-19. Data came from immunoSEQ multiplex PCR; TCRdb stores just in-frame clones and leaves some out. The profile shows some 460,000 clones, about nine tenths of them singletons. The source material was PBMCs or T cells enriched from blood (not recorded which). The receptors derive from a young woman who had recovered from COVID-19. Both conserved end residues are part of each CDR3. The order of the fields is CDR3 protein, CDR3 DNA, D gene, clone size, V gene, J gene. D genes are given only for firm matches. The size of a clone is reported for some rows only, either as once, few or many, or as a class for expanded clones.

CASSLQGNSPLHF,TGTGCCAGCAGTTTACAGGGGAATTCACCCCTCCACTTT,NA,NA,TRBV27,TRBJ1-6
CASSPPGGGTQYF,TGTGCCAGCAGCCCTCCGGGGGGAGGGACCCAGTACTTC,TRBD2,NA,TRBV3-1/TRBV3-2,TRBJ2-5
CASSFGREENTIYF,TGTGCCAGCAGCTTTGGGAGGGAGGAAAACACCATATATTTT,NA,NA,TRBV7-9,TRBJ1-3
CASSPRGAGTEAFF,TGTGCCAGCAGCCCTAGAGGAGCCGGCACTGAAGCTTTCTTT,NA,NA,TRBV7-3,TRBJ1-1
CASSARQGVVHSPLHF,TGTGCCAGCAGCGCCCGACAGGGAGTTGTTCATTCACCCCTCCACTTT,TRBD1,NA,TRBV3-1/TRBV3-2,TRBJ1-6
CASSLRDRPYEQYF,TGTGCCAGCAGCCTCCGGGACAGACCCTACGAGCAGTACTTC,TRBD1,NA,TRBV6-5,TRBJ2-7
CASSYGGFTDTQYF,TGTGCCAGCAGCTACGGGGGTTTCACAGATACGCAGTATTTT,NA,NA,TRBV11-2,TRBJ2-3
CASSLVQGAEAFF,TGCGCCAGCAGCTTGGTACAGGGGGCTGAAGCTTTCTTT,TRBD1,NA,TRBV5-1,TRBJ1-1
CASSPAPGGRGYTF,TGTGCCAGCAGCCCTGCTCCAGGGGGGAGAGGCTACACCTTC,TRBD1,NA,TRBV13,TRBJ1-2
CASSPLPGQGPVSTNEKLFF,TGCGCCAGCAGCCCCCTTCCGGGGCAGGGGCCTGTCTCAACTAATGAAAAACTGTTTTTT,NA,NA,TRBV4-1,TRBJ1-4
CASSLSLPNSPLHF,TGTGCCAGCAGCTTGTCACTTCCTAATTCACCCCTCCACTTT,NA,NA,TRBV5-6,TRBJ1-6
CASSLHQNPNTEAFF,TGTGCCAGTAGTCTTCACCAGAACCCGAACACTGAAGCTTTCTTT,NA,NA,TRBV19,TRBJ1-1
CASSLGQNYGYTF,TGTGCCAGCAGCTTGGGGCAAAACTATGGCTACACCTTC,NA,NA,TRBV5-6,TRBJ1-2
CASSKDTGDRRETQYF,TGTGCCAGCAGCAAAGATACCGGGGACAGGAGGGAGACCCAGTACTTC,NA,NA,TRBV21-1,TRBJ2-5
CASSHRQALSGNTIYF,TGCGCCAGCAGTCATCGACAGGCCCTCTCTGGAAACACCATATATTTT,NA,NA,TRBV23-1,TRBJ1-3
CASSSWTASLGAFF,TGTGCCAGCAGTTCCTGGACTGCGTCTCTAGGAGCTTTCTTT,NA,NA,TRBV6-5,TRBJ1-1
CASSRKPGENEKLFF,TGTGCCAGCAGCCGAAAACCGGGAGAAAATGAAAAACTGTTTTTT,NA,NA,TRBV4-2,TRBJ1-4
CASSHGTSGGVSDYF,TGTGCCAGCAGCCACGGGACTAGCGGGGGCGTAAGCGATTACTTC,TRBD2,NA,TRBV7-2,TRBJ2-7
CASSPRTGTNTGELFF,TGTGCCAGCAGCCCCCGGACAGGGACGAACACCGGGGAGCTGTTTTTT,TRBD1,NA,TRBV7-8,TRBJ2-2
CASSLPLGGDLLYNEQFF,TGTGCCAGCAGTTTACCCCTAGGGGGGGACTTACTCTACAATGAGCAGTTCTTC,NA,NA,TRBV27,TRBJ2-1
CASSQEGQGRGNEQFF,TGCGCCAGCAGCCAAGAAGGGCAGGGGCGCGGCAATGAGCAGTTCTTC,NA,NA,TRBV4-1,TRBJ2-1
CASSMTGSYEQYF,TGTGCCAGTAGTATGACAGGCTCCTACGAGCAGTACTTC,NA,once,TRBV19,TRBJ2-7
CASSSRAFYNEQFF,TGTGCCAGCAGCTCTCGAGCTTTCTACAATGAGCAGTTCTTC,NA,once,TRBV7-8,TRBJ2-1
CASSLGSTEAFF,TGTGCCAGCAGCTTAGGCAGTACTGAAGCTTTCTTT,NA,NA,TRBV7-9,TRBJ1-1
CASSKDGDRGLGDTEAFF,TGTGCCAGCAGCAAAGATGGGGACAGGGGGCTCGGAGACACTGAAGCTTTCTTT,NA,NA,TRBV21-1,TRBJ1-1
CASSIAGQGLAWEQFF,TGTGCCAGTAGTATAGCAGGACAGGGTCTCGCATGGGAGCAGTTCTTC,TRBD1,NA,TRBV19,TRBJ2-1
CASSATSGGSTDTQYF,TGTGCCAGCAGCGCTACTAGCGGGGGTAGCACAGATACGCAGTATTTT,TRBD2,once,TRBV7-2,TRBJ2-3
CAWSGGGIPTNTEAFF,TGTGCCTGGAGTGGGGGGGGGATACCCACGAACACTGAAGCTTTCTTT,NA,once,TRBV30,TRBJ1-1
CASSPGGTGLSYEQYF,TGTGCCAGCAGCCCCGGTGGGACAGGCCTCTCCTACGAGCAGTACTTC,TRBD1,once,TRBV9,TRBJ2-7
CASSWDRPDTQYF,TGCGCCAGCAGCTGGGACAGGCCAGATACGCAGTATTTT,TRBD1,NA,TRBV5-1,TRBJ2-3
CASSSPDRLGTEAFF,TGTGCCAGCAGTTCGCCGGACAGGCTGGGCACTGAAGCTTTCTTT,TRBD1,NA,TRBV28,TRBJ1-1
CASSERAGSNEQYF,TGTGCCAGCAGTGAACGCGCAGGGTCCAACGAGCAGTACTTC,NA,NA,TRBV2,TRBJ2-7
CASSLGARIYEQYF,TGTGCCAGCAGCTTGGGGGCCCGGATCTACGAGCAGTACTTC,NA,NA,TRBV5-5,TRBJ2-7
CASSRGYTGGEYGYTF,TGCGCCAGCAGCCGGGGGTATACAGGGGGCGAGTATGGCTACACCTTC,TRBD1,NA,TRBV5-1,TRBJ1-2
CASTVLGGGAYNEQFF,TGCGCCAGCACCGTATTAGGCGGGGGGGCCTACAATGAGCAGTTCTTC,TRBD2,few,TRBV4-1,TRBJ2-1
CASSIRTGAYEQYF,TGTGCCAGCAGTATCCGGACAGGGGCCTACGAGCAGTACTTC,TRBD1,NA,TRBV27,TRBJ2-7